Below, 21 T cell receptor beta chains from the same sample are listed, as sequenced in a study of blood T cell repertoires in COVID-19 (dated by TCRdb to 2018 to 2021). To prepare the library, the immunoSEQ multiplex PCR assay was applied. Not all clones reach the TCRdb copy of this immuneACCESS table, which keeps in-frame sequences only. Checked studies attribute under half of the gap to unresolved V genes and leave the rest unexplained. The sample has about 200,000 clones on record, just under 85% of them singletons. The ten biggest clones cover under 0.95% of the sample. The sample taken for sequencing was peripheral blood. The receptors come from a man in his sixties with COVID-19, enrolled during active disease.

In DNA, the CDR3 is TGTGCCAGCAGCAGACCAGGGGAAGCTTTCTTT. It encodes CASSRPGEAFF. V gene TRBV6-2 or TRBV6-3 combines with J gene TRBJ1-1; weak D call: TRBD1 (5 bases). V lost 6 bases to trimming and J lost 8 bases, with 10 bases between them. The CDR3 totals 11 residues. In germline, CDR1 is MNHEY, CDR2 SVGEGT.

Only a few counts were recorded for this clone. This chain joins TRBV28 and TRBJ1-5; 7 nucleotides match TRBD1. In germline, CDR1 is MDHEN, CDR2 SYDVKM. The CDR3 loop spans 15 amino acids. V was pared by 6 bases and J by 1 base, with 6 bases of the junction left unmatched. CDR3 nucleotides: TGTGCCAGCAGGTCCGAGACAGGGAGCAATCAGCCCCAGCATTTT. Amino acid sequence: CASRSETGSNQPQHF. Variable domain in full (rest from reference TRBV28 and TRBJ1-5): DVKVTQSSRYLVKRTGEKVFLECVQDMDHENMFWYRQDPGLGLRLIYFSYDVKMKEKGDIPEGYSVSREKKERFSLILESASTNQTSMYLCASRSETGSNQPQHFGDGTRLSIL.

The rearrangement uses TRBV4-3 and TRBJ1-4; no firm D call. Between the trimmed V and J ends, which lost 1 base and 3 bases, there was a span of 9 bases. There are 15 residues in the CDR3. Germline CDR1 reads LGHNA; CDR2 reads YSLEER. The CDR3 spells CASSQVGTANEKLFF. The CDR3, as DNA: TGCGCCAGCAGCCAAGTGGGTACAGCTAATGAAAAACTGTTTTTT.

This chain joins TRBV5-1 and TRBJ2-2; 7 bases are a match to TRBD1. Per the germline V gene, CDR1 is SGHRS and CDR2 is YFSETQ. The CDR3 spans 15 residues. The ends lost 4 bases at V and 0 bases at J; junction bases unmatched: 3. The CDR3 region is CASSKGQTNTGELFF. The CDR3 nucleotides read TGCGCCAGCAGCAAGGGACAGACGAACACCGGGGAGCTGTTTTTT.

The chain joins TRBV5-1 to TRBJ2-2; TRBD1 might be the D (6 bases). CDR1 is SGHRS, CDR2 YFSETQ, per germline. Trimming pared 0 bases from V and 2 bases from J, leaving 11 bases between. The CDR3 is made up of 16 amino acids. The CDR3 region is CASSLEAQGNTGELFF. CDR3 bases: TGCGCCAGCAGCTTGGAGGCACAGGGTAACACCGGGGAGCTGTTTTTT. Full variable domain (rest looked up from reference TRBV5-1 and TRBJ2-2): KAGVTQTPRYLIKTRGQQVTLSCSPISGHRSVSWYQQTPGQGLQFLFEYFSETQRNKGNFPGRFSGRQFSNSRSEMNVSTLELGDSALYLCASSLEAQGNTGELFFGEGSRLTVL.

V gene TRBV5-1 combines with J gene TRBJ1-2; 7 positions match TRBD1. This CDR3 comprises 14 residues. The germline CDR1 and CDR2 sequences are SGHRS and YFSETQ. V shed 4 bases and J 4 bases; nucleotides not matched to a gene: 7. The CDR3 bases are TGCGCCAGCAGCCCGGTGGGGGACAGCTATGGCTACACCTTC. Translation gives CASSPVGDSYGYTF.

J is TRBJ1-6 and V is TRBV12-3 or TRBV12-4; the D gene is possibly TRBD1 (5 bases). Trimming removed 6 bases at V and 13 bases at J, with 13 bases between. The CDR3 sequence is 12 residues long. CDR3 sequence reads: CASSRQPSPLHF. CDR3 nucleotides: TGTGCCAGCAGCCGACAGCCGTCGCCCCTCCACTTT.

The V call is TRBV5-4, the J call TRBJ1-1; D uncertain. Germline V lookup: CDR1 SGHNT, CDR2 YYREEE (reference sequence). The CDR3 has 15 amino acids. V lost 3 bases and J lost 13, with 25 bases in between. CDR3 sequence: CASSYAGRPRSGRFF. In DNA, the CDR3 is TGTGCCAGCAGCTACGCCGGGAGACCCCGCTCTGGCCGTTTCTTT. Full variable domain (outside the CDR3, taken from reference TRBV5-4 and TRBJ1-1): ETGVTQSPTHLIKTRGQQVTLRCSSQSGHNTVSWYQQALGQGPQFIFQYYREEENGRGNFPPRFSGLQFPNYSSELNVNALELDDSALYLCASSYAGRPRSGRFFGQGTRLTVV.

CDR3: CASSSRTRRVYEQFF. Written as DNA, the CDR3 is TGTGCCAGCAGCTCCCGGACTAGGAGGGTGTATGAGCAGTTCTTC. The chain links TRBV11-1 to TRBJ2-1, with 7 bases lining up with TRBD2. Germline V gene lookup returns CDR1 SGHAT and CDR2 FQDESV (reference sequence). This CDR3 has 15 residues. V trimming: 4 bases; J trimming: 8 bases; junction bases outside the gene matches: 11.

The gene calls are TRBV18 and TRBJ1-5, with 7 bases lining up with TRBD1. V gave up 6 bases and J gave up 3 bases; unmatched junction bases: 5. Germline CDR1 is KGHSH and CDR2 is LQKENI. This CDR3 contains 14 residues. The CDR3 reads CASSPGTVNQPQHF. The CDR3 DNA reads TGTGCCAGCTCCCCTGGGACAGTCAATCAGCCCCAGCATTTT.

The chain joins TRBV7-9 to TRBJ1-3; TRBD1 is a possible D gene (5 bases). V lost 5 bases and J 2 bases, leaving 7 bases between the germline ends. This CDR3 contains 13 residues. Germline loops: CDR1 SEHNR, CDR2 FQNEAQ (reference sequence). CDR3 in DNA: TGTGCCAGCAGCCAAGGGGCTGGAAACACCATATATTTT. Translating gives CASSQGAGNTIYF.

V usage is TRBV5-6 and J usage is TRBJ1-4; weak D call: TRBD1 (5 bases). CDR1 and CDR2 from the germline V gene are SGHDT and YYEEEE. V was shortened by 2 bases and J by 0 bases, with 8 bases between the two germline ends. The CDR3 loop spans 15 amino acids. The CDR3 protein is CASSLGQTTNEKLFF. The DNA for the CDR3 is TGTGCCAGCAGCTTAGGACAAACAACTAATGAAAAACTGTTTTTT.

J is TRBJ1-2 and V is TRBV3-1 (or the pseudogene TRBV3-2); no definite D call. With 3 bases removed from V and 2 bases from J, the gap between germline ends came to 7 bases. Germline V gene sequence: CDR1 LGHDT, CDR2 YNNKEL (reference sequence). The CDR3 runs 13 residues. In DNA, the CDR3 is TGTGCCAGCAGCCAGGGCAGAAACTATGGCTACACCTTC. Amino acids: CASSQGRNYGYTF.

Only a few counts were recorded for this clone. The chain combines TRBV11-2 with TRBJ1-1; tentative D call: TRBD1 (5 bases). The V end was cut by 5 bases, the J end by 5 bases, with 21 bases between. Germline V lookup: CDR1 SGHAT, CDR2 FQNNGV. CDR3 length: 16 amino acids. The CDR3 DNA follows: TGTGCCAGCAGCGCCAACACAGGAAGAAGGTGGACTGAAGCTTTCTTT. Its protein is CASSANTGRRWTEAFF.

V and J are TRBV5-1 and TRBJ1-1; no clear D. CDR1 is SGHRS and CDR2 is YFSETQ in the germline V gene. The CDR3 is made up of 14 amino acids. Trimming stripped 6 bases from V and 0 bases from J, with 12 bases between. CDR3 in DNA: TGCGCCAGCAACTCGGGGAAGATGAACACTGAAGCTTTCTTT. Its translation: CASNSGKMNTEAFF.

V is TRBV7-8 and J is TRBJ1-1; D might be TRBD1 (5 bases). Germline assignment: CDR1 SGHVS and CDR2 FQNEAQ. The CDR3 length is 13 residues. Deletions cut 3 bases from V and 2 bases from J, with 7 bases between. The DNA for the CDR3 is TGTGCCAGCAGCTTCGGACACAACACTGAAGCTTTCTTT. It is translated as CASSFGHNTEAFF.

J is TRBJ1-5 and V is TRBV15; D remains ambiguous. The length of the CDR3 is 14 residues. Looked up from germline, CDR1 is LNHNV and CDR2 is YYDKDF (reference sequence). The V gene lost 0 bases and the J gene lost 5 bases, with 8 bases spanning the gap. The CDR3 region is CATSRDRRDQPQHF. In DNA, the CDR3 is TGTGCCACCAGCAGAGATCGCCGAGATCAGCCCCAGCATTTT.

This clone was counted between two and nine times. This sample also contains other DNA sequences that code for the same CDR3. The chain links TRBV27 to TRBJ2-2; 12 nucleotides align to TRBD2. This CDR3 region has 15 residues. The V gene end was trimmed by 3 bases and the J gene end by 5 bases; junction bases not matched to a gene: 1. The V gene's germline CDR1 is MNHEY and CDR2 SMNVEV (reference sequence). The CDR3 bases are TGTGCCAGCAGTTTTGGGACTAGCGGGACCGGGGAGCTGTTTTTT. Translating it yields CASSFGTSGTGELFF.

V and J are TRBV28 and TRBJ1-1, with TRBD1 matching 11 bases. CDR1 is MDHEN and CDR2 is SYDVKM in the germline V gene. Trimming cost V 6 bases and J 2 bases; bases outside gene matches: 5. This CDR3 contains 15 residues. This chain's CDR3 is CASSRGTGGNTEAFF. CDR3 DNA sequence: TGTGCCAGCAGCCGGGGGACAGGGGGTAACACTGAAGCTTTCTTT.

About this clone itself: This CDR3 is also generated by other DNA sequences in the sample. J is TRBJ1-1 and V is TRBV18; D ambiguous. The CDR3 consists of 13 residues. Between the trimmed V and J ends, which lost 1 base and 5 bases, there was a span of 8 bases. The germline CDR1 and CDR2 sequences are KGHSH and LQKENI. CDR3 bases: TGTGCCAGCTCACCACAGAGGGAGACTGAAGCTTTCTTT. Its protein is CASSPQRETEAFF.

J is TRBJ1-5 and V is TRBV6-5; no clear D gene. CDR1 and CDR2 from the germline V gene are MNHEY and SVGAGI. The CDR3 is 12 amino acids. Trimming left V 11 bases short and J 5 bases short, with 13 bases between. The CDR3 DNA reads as TGTGCCGGGGAGGGTCCCCATCAGCCCCAGCATTTT. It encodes CAGEGPHQPQHF.